Listed below are T cell receptor beta chains from one sample, sequenced in a study of shared clonotypes between healthy human individuals. Produced via immunoSEQ multiplex PCR; TCRdb's table is partial and in-frame only. This sample yields 950,000 to 1,300,000 clones, of which about 80% are seen a single time; approximately 1.3% belongs to the top ten. Material for sequencing was memory CD4+ T cells sorted from blood. These receptors originate from a young man in good health. Both conserved end residues are part of each CDR3. The D gene is left open where the match is weak. Where a row states a size, it is once, few, many or the class of an expanded clone; other rows omit it.

NA	TRBV28	TRBJ1-2	few	CASSLKGLGYTF	TGTGCCAGCAGTTTAAAGGGTCTTGGCTACACCTTC
TRBD2	TRBV4-1	TRBJ2-3	NA	CASSQESSAGGTDTQYF	TGCGCCAGCAGCCAAGAATCTTCAGCGGGAGGCACAGATACGCAGTATTTT
NA	TRBV9	TRBJ2-3	NA	CASSVGGPPSTDTQYF	TGTGCCAGCAGCGTAGGGGGACCACCTAGCACAGATACGCAGTATTTT
NA	TRBV19	TRBJ2-5	few	CASSISFLVQETQYF	TGTGCCAGTAGTATCTCTTTCCTGGTACAAGAGACCCAGTACTTC
NA	TRBV19	TRBJ2-4	NA	CASTEGTVAKNIQYF	TGTGCCAGTACCGAGGGGACCGTAGCCAAAAACATTCAGTACTTC
TRBD2	TRBV7-2	TRBJ2-7	NA	CASSSTSDAYEQYF	TGTGCCAGCAGCTCTACTAGCGACGCCTACGAGCAGTACTTC
TRBD1	TRBV5-1	TRBJ2-7	NA	CASSVDRGQFRNYEQYF	TGCGCCAGCAGCGTTGACAGGGGTCAGTTTCGGAATTACGAGCAGTACTTC
TRBD1	TRBV5-6	TRBJ1-2	NA	CASSQRQGYGYTF	TGTGCCAGCAGCCAACGACAGGGCTATGGCTACACCTTC
NA	TRBV10-3	TRBJ1-2	few	CAISDRTSYGYTF	TGTGCCATCAGTGACAGAACTAGCTATGGCTACACCTTC
TRBD2	TRBV2	TRBJ2-5	NA	CATPGTSGGETQYF	TGTGCCACCCCCGGGACTAGCGGTGGGGAGACCCAGTACTTC
NA	TRBV27	TRBJ1-6	few	CASSFADGDYNSPLHF	TGTGCCAGCAGTTTTGCGGACGGTGACTATAATTCACCCCTCCACTTT
TRBD1	TRBV6-1	TRBJ2-2	NA	CASSAGTGFGGTGELFF	TGTGCCAGCAGTGCAGGGACAGGGTTTGGCGGCACCGGGGAGCTGTTTTTT
TRBD1	TRBV9	TRBJ2-5	once	CASSPNTGGFRETQYF	TGTGCCAGCAGCCCGAATACAGGGGGCTTTCGGGAGACCCAGTACTTC
NA	TRBV27	TRBJ2-1	NA	CASSWRIRNEQFF	TGTGCCAGCAGTTGGAGGATCCGCAATGAGCAGTTCTTC
TRBD2	TRBV6-6	TRBJ2-3	NA	CASRREIGTDTQYF	TGTGCCAGCAGGCGGGAGATAGGGACAGATACGCAGTATTTT